The rows below give T cell receptor beta chains drawn from one sample of a study of blood T cell repertoires in COVID-19. Profiling relied on immunoSEQ multiplex PCR, and the TCRdb table lists in-frame clones only, not all of them. The table shows some 300,000 clones, with about nine tenths occurring only once. Sequencing was carried out using peripheral blood. The receptors originated from a woman in her 30s who had recovered from COVID-19. Each CDR3 is given with its conserved first and last residue. A D gene is named only where the DNA matches it firmly.

D | J | V | CDR3 | DNA
. | TRBJ2-7 | TRBV9 | CASSPRRATYEQYF | TGTGCCAGCAGCCCCCGCAGGGCTACCTACGAGCAGTACTTC
TRBD1 | TRBJ2-7 | TRBV6-5 | CASTLSGTGVYEQYF | TGTGCCAGCACCTTATCTGGGACAGGGGTCTACGAGCAGTACTTC
. | TRBJ2-1 | TRBV11-3 | CASSLDGQGGEQFF | TGTGCCAGCAGCTTAGACGGACAGGGAGGGGAGCAGTTCTTC
TRBD1 | TRBJ2-3 | TRBV9 | CASSISSTGGGPDTQYF | TGTGCCAGCAGCATATCGTCGACAGGGGGCGGTCCAGATACGCAGTATTTT
TRBD2 | TRBJ2-1 | TRBV5-4 | CASSRIGTSGENEQFF | TGTGCCAGCAGCCGGATAGGGACTAGCGGGGAAAATGAGCAGTTCTTC
. | TRBJ2-3 | TRBV5-4 | CASTTRVGTDTQYF | TGTGCCAGCACCACCAGGGTAGGCACAGATACGCAGTATTTT
TRBD2 | TRBJ2-7 | TRBV4-2 | CASSYHGTSGVYEQYF | TGTGCCAGCAGCTACCACGGGACTAGCGGGGTCTACGAGCAGTACTTC
. | TRBJ1-3 | TRBV4-2 | CASSQDSGSGNTIYF | TGTGCCAGCAGCCAAGATTCCGGCTCTGGAAACACCATATATTTT
. | TRBJ1-1 | TRBV5-1 | CASSFGGSNTEAFF | TGCGCCAGCAGCTTTGGGGGGTCGAACACTGAAGCTTTCTTT
TRBD2 | TRBJ2-1 | TRBV5-1 | CASSRTSGFDEQFF | TGCGCCAGCAGCCGGACTAGCGGGTTTGATGAGCAGTTCTTC